This entry concerns a single T cell receptor (beta chain). Per the authors' pipeline: It was from reference gene primer amplification that nucleated cell counts were estimated. Produced via immunoSEQ multiplex PCR; TCRdb's table is partial and in-frame only. Clone size and V and J calls were adopted from that table, with D and trimming inferred from the DNA. The sample has around 68,000 clones, approximately 83% seen once. The data derive from a study of blood T cell repertoires in COVID-19. Turning to the study itself: COVID-19 samples, acute and convalescent, were from the United States, Italy and Spain. T cells, B-cell-depleted T cells, or PBMCs supplied cDNA or gDNA.

Trimming took off 1 base at V and 8 bases at J, with 11 bases between the two ends. The CDR3 runs 13 residues. Sequenced sample: peripheral blood. V is TRBV12-3 or TRBV12-4 and J is TRBJ1-1; D gene ambiguous. This TCR derives from a man older than 75 with acute or convalescent COVID-19. DNA of the CDR3: TGTGCCAGCAGTTTAGGGTTCGGGATAGAAGCTTTCTTT. As protein: CASSLGFGIEAFF.